This entry lists 11 T cell receptor beta chains sequenced from one sample in a study of T cells in narcolepsy. Produced via immunoSEQ multiplex PCR; TCRdb's table is partial and in-frame only. The sample yields tens of thousands of clones, more than 70% seen once. Sequenced sample: CD45RA- memory CD4+ T cells from PBMCs. The receptors shown here come from a human donor with narcolepsy.

V gene TRBV5-8 combines with J gene TRBJ2-1; 12 nucleotides agree with TRBD2. The CDR3 runs 16 residues. The junction had 6 bases not matched to a gene; V was cut back by 3 bases and J by 5 bases. Germline CDR1 SGHTS, CDR2 YDEGEE. CDR3 sequence: CASSSGLAGSDNEQFF. CDR3 DNA sequence: TGTGCCAGCAGCTCGGGACTAGCGGGTTCCGACAATGAGCAGTTCTTC. The full variable domain, with the rest looked up from reference TRBV5-8 and TRBJ2-1, is EAGVTQSPTHLIKTRGQQATLRCSPISGHTSVYWYQQALGLGLQFLLWYDEGEERNRGNFPPRFSGRQFPNYSSELNVNALELEDSALYLCASSSGLAGSDNEQFFGPGTRLTVL.

The rearrangement joins TRBV28 to TRBJ2-6; a possible D gene is TRBD2 (5 bases). Trimming took off 7 bases at V and 4 bases at J, with 14 bases between the two ends. Germline CDR1 and CDR2: MDHEN and SYDVKM. The CDR3 totals 15 residues. The CDR3 sequence is CASTKPGSGANVLTF. DNA of the CDR3: TGTGCCAGCACCAAGCCGGGGTCGGGGGCCAACGTCCTGACTTTC.

V is TRBV30 and J is TRBJ1-6; tentative D call: TRBD1 (6 bases). The CDR3 has 14 residues. V was trimmed by 7 bases and J by 5 bases, leaving 15 bases between them. From germline, CDR1 is GTSNPN and CDR2 SVGIG (reference sequence). DNA for the CDR3: TGTGCCTTAGCCGGGACACTAGATAATTCACCCCTCCACTTT. It encodes CALAGTLDNSPLHF.

The chain joins TRBV6-1 to TRBJ2-5; possibly TRBD2 for D (6 bases). The CDR3 length is 14 residues. Germline V gene data show CDR1 as MNHNS and CDR2 as SASEGT. V gave up 9 bases and J gave up 5 bases, with 19 bases separating them. The CDR3 region has the DNA TGTGCCAGTGCAGCGGGCCCGAGATTGGAGACCCAGTACTTC. As protein: CASAAGPRLETQYF.

The genes are TRBV18 and TRBJ2-5; 10 bases are a match to TRBD2. The DNA matches TRBJ2-7 better at its end, which makes the J call doubtful. CDR1 KGHSH and CDR2 LQKENI come from the germline V gene. This CDR3 is built from 15 residues. This CDR3 is CASSERTSGLYEQYF. In nucleotides, the CDR3 is TGTGCCAGCTCAGAACGGACTAGCGGTCTTTACGAGCAGTACTTC.

The J gene is TRBJ2-5, the V gene TRBV7-8; 16 nucleotides line up with TRBD2. Germline lookup yields CDR1 SGHVS and CDR2 FQNEAQ. J lost 5 bases, V lost 1 base, and 7 bases had no gene match. The CDR3 has 18 amino acids. DNA for the CDR3: TGTGCCAGCAGCTTAGGGGGACTAGCGGGAGGGGCTCGCGAGACCCAGTACTTC. Translation gives CASSLGGLAGGARETQYF. Variable domain in full (rest from reference TRBV7-8 and TRBJ2-5): GAGVSQSPRYKVAKRGQDVALRCDPISGHVSLFWYQQALGQGPEFLTYFQNEAQLDKSGLPSDRFFAERPEGSVSTLKIQRTQQEDSAVYLCASSLGGLAGGARETQYFGPGTRLLVL.

V and J are TRBV21-1 and TRBJ1-6; the table calls TRBD1, which could not be checked here. TRBV21-1 is flagged as a pseudogene. The CDR3 loop spans 19 amino acids. The CDR3 is CASSETSGGRGSYNSPLHF. Here the CDR3 DNA reads TGTGCCAGCAGCGAGACGTCAGGGGGCCGAGGCTCCTATAATTCACCCCTCCACTTT.

The CDR3 sequence: CASSLDADTQYF. CDR3 DNA: TGCGCCAGCAGCTTGGATGCCGATACGCAGTATTTT. V and J are TRBV5-1 and TRBJ2-3; the D is unclear. V was shortened by 0 bases and J by 6 bases, with 5 bases between the two germline ends. Germline assignment: CDR1 SGHRS and CDR2 YFSETQ. This CDR3 region has 12 residues.

The J gene is TRBJ2-7, the V gene TRBV28, with D perhaps TRBD2 (6 bases). Trimming took 4 bases from V and 6 from J, leaving 16 bases between them. CDR3 length: 14 amino acids. Germline assignment: CDR1 MDHEN and CDR2 SYDVKM. The CDR3 protein is CASSSRGRSGEQYF. CDR3 DNA: TGTGCCAGCAGTTCCCGGGGGAGGTCCGGCGAGCAGTACTTC.

The chain carries TRBV7-6 and TRBJ2-5, with TRBD2 identical over 7 bases. The V segment lost 5 bases and the J segment 7 bases; nucleotides outside the gene matches: 13. This CDR3 is 15 amino acids long. Germline CDR1 is SGHVS and CDR2 is FNYEAQ. Here the CDR3 DNA reads TGTGCCAGCAGCCCAATCCTTAGCGGGCCAGGGACCCAGTACTTC. It is translated as CASSPILSGPGTQYF.

Here the CDR3 reads CASSFSGPKNIQYF. The CDR3 region has the DNA TGTGCCAGCAGCTTTAGTGGTCCCAAAAACATTCAGTACTTC. The rearrangement links TRBV7-9 to TRBJ2-4, with no clear D. The V end lost 3 bases, the J end lost 2 bases, and 8 bases lay between the germline ends. This CDR3 spans 14 amino acids. Germline-derived CDR1 and CDR2 are SEHNR and FQNEAQ (reference sequence).